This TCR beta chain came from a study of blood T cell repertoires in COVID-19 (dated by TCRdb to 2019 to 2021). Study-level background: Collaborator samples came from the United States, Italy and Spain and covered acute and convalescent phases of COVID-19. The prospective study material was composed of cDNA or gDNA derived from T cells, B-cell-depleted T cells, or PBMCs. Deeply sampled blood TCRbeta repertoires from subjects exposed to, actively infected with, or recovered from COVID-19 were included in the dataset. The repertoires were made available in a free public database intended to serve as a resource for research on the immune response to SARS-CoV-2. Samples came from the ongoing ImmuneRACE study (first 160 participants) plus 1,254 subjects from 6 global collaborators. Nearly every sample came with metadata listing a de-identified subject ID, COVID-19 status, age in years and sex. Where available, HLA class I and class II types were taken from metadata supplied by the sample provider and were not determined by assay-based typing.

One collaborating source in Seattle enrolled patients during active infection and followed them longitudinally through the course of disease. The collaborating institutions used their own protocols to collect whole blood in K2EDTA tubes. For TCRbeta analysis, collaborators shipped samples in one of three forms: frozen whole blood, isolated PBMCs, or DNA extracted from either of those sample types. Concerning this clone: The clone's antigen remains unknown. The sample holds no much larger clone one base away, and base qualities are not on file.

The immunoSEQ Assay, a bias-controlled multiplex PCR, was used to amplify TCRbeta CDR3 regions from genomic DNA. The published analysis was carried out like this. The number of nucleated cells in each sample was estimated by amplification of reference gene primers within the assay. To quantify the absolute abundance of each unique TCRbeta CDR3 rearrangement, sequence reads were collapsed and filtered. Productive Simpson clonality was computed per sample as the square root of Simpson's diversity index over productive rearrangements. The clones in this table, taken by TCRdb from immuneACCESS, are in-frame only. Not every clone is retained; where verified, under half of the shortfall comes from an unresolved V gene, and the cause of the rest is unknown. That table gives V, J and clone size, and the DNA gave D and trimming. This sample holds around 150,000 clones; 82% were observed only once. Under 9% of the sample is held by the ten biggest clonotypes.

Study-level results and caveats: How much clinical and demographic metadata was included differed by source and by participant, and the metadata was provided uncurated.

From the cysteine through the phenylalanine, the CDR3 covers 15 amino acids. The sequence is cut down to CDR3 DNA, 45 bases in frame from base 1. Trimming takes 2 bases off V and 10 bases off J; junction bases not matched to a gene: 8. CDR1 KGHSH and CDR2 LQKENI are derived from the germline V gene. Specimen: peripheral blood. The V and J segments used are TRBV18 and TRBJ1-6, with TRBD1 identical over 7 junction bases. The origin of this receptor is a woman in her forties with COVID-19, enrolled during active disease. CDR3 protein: CASSPVSGTESPLHF. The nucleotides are TGTGCCAGCTCACCAGTATCCGGGACAGAATCACCCCTCCACTTT.